The clone carrying this T cell receptor (beta chain) appeared many times. The target antigen is unknown. This record belongs to a study of T-cell reconstitution after alpha-beta-depleted transplantation in children. Study-wide points: In some patients, recipient T cells and intrathymic progenitors surviving conditioning explained high day-60 diversity. At the one-year point after transplant, T-cell counts and TCRbeta diversity were found to come mostly from T cells that had been newly produced. Reportedly, roughly two months post-transplant, alpha-beta T cells arose from several hundred expanded graft clones.

Preparation of the TCRbeta library involved a method that used unique molecular identifiers. TCRdb recomputed calls from the PCR reads with MiXCR, one row per CDR3 protein. Of about 870,000 distinct CDR3 sequences in the sample, 16% were seen once. The CDR3 has 16 residues. Trimming took 0 bases from V and 2 from J; bases not matched to a gene: 3. Germline V CDR1 and CDR2: MNHEY, SVGAGI. The chain joins TRBV6-5 to TRBJ2-7; 11 nucleotides line up with TRBD2. This TCR was recovered from a male patient younger than 18 who had a stem cell transplant for acute lymphoblastic leukemia, so the T cells may come from the graft donor. This sample comprised PBMCs, mostly from graft donor cells, obtained 360 days after TCRalphabeta/CD19-depleted stem cell transplant. In DNA form, the CDR3 reads TGTGCCAGCAGTTACTCGGGACTAGCGGAAACCTACGAGCAGTACTTC. Translated, it gives CASSYSGLAETYEQYF.